This TCR beta chain came from a study of T cells after yellow fever vaccination. In TCRdb, the 5' RACE reads were re-called with MiXCR into one record per CDR3 protein. The sample comprises about 340,000 distinct CDR3 sequences, about 12% of which are singletons, and 2.5% to 4% rests with the top ten. The receptor was isolated from a young man who received the YFV17D yellow fever vaccine. The specimen was CD4+ T cells sorted from PBMCs, collected 15 days after the yellow fever booster vaccination.

This chain's CDR3 is CASSLSPLAKETQYF. The DNA for the CDR3 is TGTGCCAGCAGTTTATCCCCCCTAGCGAAAGAGACCCAGTACTTC. V is TRBV12-3 or TRBV12-4 and J is TRBJ2-5; a possible D gene is TRBD2 (6 bases). Trimming shortened V by 2 bases and J by 3 bases, and 13 bases separated the two germline ends. The CDR3 runs 15 residues.